The 9 T cell receptor beta chains listed next were all sequenced from one sample in a study of beta chain features in type 1 diabetes. Expressed TCRB transcripts were sequenced because the isolated RNA had all been reverse transcribed beforehand. TCRdb's table, derived via immunoSEQ multiplex PCR, lists solely in-frame clones and lacks some. The data contain 110,000 to 150,000 clones, 9.5% to 10% of them singletons. Sequencing was performed on central memory CD4+ T cells from blood. The receptor source for this set is a woman aged 40 to 49 in good health.

In its sample, this clone was seen a few times. The CDR3 DNA reads TGTGCCAGTAGTACCCGGACTAGCGGGCGATACCATGAGCAGTTCTTC. Its protein product is CASSTRTSGRYHEQFF. The genes are TRBV19 and TRBJ2-1; TRBD2 matches at 11 bases. The CDR3 consists of 16 residues. Germline-derived CDR1 and CDR2 are LNHDA and SQIVND (reference sequence). The J segment lost 8 bases and the V segment lost 4 bases, leaving 10 bases of the junction unmatched.

In its sample, this clone was seen a few times. This chain joins TRBV19 and TRBJ2-3; 7 positions match TRBD2. Per germline, CDR1 LNHDA and CDR2 SQIVND (reference sequence). The CDR3 loop spans 14 amino acids. Trimming removed 3 bases from V and 4 bases from J; junction bases left unmatched: 4. CDR3 nucleotides: TGTGCCAGTAGTATTTCGCTAGCGGCAGATACGCAGTATTTT. It yields the protein CASSISLAADTQYF. Using reference TRBV19 and TRBJ2-3 for the parts outside the CDR3, the full variable domain is DGGITQSPKYLFRKEGQNVTLSCEQNLNHDAMYWYRQDPGQGLRLIYYSQIVNDFQKGDIAEGYSVSREKKESFPLTVTSAQKNPTAFYLCASSISLAADTQYFGPGTRLTVL.

The sample holds a few counts of this clone. The chain employs TRBV5-6 and TRBJ1-5, with a possible D match to TRBD1 (5 bases). The CDR3 is 16 amino acids. The germline V gene has CDR1 SGHDT and CDR2 YYEEEE. V shed 6 bases and J shed 7 bases, with 23 bases lying between them. The CDR3 DNA sequence: TGTGCCAGCACCGCTTCCGGGTCAGGGAGGCGGCAGCCCCAGCATTTT. Amino acid sequence: CASTASGSGRRQPQHF. Complete variable domain (other parts from reference TRBV5-6 and TRBJ1-5): DAGVTQSPTHLIKTRGQQVTLRCSPKSGHDTVSWYQQALGQGPQFIFQYYEEEERQRGNFPDRFSGHQFPNYSSELNVNALLLGDSALYLCASTASGSGRRQPQHFGDGTRLSIL.

Only a few counts were recorded for this clone. The chain links TRBV7-8 to TRBJ1-6; D may be TRBD1 (5 bases). This CDR3 has 16 amino acids. Germline CDR1 reads SGHVS; CDR2 reads FQNEAQ. The V and J ends lost 5 bases and 6 bases respectively, with 17 bases between them. CDR3 sequence (DNA): TGTGCCAGCAGCACCGGGGGGTGGAGATCTAATTCACCCCTCCACTTT. Protein product: CASSTGGWRSNSPLHF.

This clone has a handful of counts. The J gene is TRBJ2-1, the V gene TRBV7-9, with TRBD1 matching over 7 bases. The J segment lost 7 bases and the V segment lost 5 bases, leaving 17 bases of the junction unmatched. Germline V gives CDR1 SEHNR, CDR2 FQNEAQ (reference sequence). The CDR3 contains 17 residues. The chain's CDR3 is CASSKSSGPGGRNEQFF. DNA of the CDR3: TGTGCCAGCAGCAAAAGCTCCGGGCCAGGGGGACGGAATGAGCAGTTCTTC.

This clone has more than one count but fewer than ten. V and J are TRBV10-3 and TRBJ2-1, with 9 bases identical to TRBD1. Germline CDR1 ENHRY, CDR2 SYGVKD. The V and J ends lost 9 bases and 4 bases, in that order; junction bases with no gene match: 10. The CDR3 consists of 15 residues. The chain's CDR3 is CAMAADRGSYNEQFF. The CDR3 bases are TGTGCCATGGCAGCGGACAGGGGTTCTTACAATGAGCAGTTCTTC.

The chain combines TRBV7-6 with TRBJ1-6; D remains unclear. The CDR3 consists of 15 residues. Trimming removed 2 bases at V and 2 bases at J, with 7 bases between. Looked up from germline, CDR1 is SGHVS and CDR2 is FNYEAQ. CDR3 sequence: CASSLQNTYNSPLHF. CDR3 nucleotides: TGTGCCAGCAGCTTACAAAACACCTATAATTCACCCCTCCACTTT.

This clone was counted a few times. The chain combines TRBV9 with TRBJ2-3, with TRBD2 matching 13 bases. V lost 7 bases and J lost 1; bases outside the gene matches: 3. This CDR3 contains 15 residues. The germline gives CDR1 SGDLS, CDR2 YYNGEE. The CDR3 loop reads CASSGLAGGTDTQYF. CDR3 DNA sequence: TGTGCCAGCTCAGGACTAGCGGGGGGCACAGATACGCAGTATTTT. Full variable domain (missing parts from reference TRBV9 and TRBJ2-3): DSGVTQTPKHLITATGQRVTLRCSPRSGDLSVYWYQQSLDQGLQFLIQYYNGEERAKGNILERFSAQQFPDLHSELNLSSLELGDSALYFCASSGLAGGTDTQYFGPGTRLTVL.

This clone was seen a few times. This chain connects TRBV5-8 to TRBJ1-1; maybe TRBD1 (5 bases). Germline V gene lookup returns CDR1 SGHTS and CDR2 YDEGEE. The CDR3 spans 16 residues. Between the trimmed V and J ends, which lost 3 bases and 1 base, there was a span of 16 bases. CDR3 protein: CASSWIMGLPNTEAFF. DNA for the CDR3: TGTGCCAGCAGCTGGATAATGGGACTACCGAACACTGAAGCTTTCTTT.